This T cell receptor beta chain was recorded in a study of blood T cell repertoires in COVID-19. V lost 5 bases, J lost 3 bases, and 16 bases lay in between. Germline V gene sequence: CDR1 LNHNV, CDR2 YYDKDF (reference sequence). The CDR3 loop spans 16 amino acids. In the source study's methods: How many nucleated cells were present was estimated from reference gene primer amplification. Measured with immunoSEQ multiplex PCR; TCRdb has only the in-frame clones, and not every one. V, J and clone size are taken as reported in that table, and D and trimming were inferred from the DNA itself. The sample holds about 190,000 clones, about 84% seen once.

This chain connects TRBV15 to TRBJ1-4, with D maybe TRBD1 (5 bases). The TCR originated in a middle-aged man with acute COVID-19. Input material: PBMCs or T cells enriched from blood (not recorded which). CDR3 protein: CATSSLGGESNEKLFF. In DNA form, the CDR3 reads TGTGCCACCAGCTCCCTTGGGGGGGAGTCTAATGAAAAACTGTTTTTT.